These 25 T cell receptor beta chains were sequenced from one sample in a study of blood T cell repertoires in COVID-19. The data were produced by immunoSEQ multiplex PCR, yet TCRdb's version contains in-frame clones alone and is incomplete. The sample has over 120,000 clones; roughly 88% are singletons. Sample: peripheral blood. All receptors derive from a woman aged 50 to 60 with acute or convalescent COVID-19.

This clone was counted once. The J gene is TRBJ1-6, the V gene TRBV9; D remains ambiguous. The CDR3 is 15 amino acids. Germline CDR1 SGDLS, CDR2 YYNGEE. Trimming pared 0 bases from V and 7 bases from J, leaving 11 bases between. As DNA, the CDR3 is TGTGCCAGCAGCGTAGCTGCGGGCTGGAATTCACCCCTCCACTTT. Translation: CASSVAAGWNSPLHF. The complete variable domain, with remaining parts taken from reference TRBV9 and TRBJ1-6, reads DSGVTQTPKHLITATGQRVTLRCSPRSGDLSVYWYQQSLDQGLQFLIQYYNGEERAKGNILERFSAQQFPDLHSELNLSSLELGDSALYFCASSVAAGWNSPLHFGNGTRLTVT.

V is TRBV2 and J is TRBJ1-6; 11 nucleotides align to TRBD1. V lost 5 bases to trimming and J lost 8 bases; unmatched junction nucleotides: 5. The CDR3 is 15 amino acids. The germline CDR1 and CDR2 sequences are SNHLY and FYNNEI. The CDR3, as DNA: TGTGCCAGCAGTAGAGGGGACAGGGGGGATTCACCCCTCCACTTT. Translated: CASSRGDRGDSPLHF.

In the case of this clone: A read error may account for a junction end that differs from germline. V usage is TRBV7-7 and J usage is TRBJ2-1; 7 bases align to TRBD2. CDR1 and CDR2 (germline): SSHAT, FNYEAQ (reference sequence). This CDR3 has 16 amino acids. Here the CDR3 reads CASSPTLAESYNEQFF. The CDR3 DNA reads TGTGCTAGCAGCCCAACTCTAGCGGAATCCTACAATGAGCAGTTCTTC. The full variable domain, in which reference TRBV7-7 and TRBJ2-1 provide the parts outside the CDR3, is GAGVSQSPRYKVTKRGQDVTLRCDPISSHATLYWYQQALGQGPEFLTYFNYEAQPDKSGLPSDRFSAERPEGSISTLTIQRTEQRDSAMYRCASSPTLAESYNEQFFGPGTRLTVL.

In the case of this clone: The sample carries other DNA sequences with the same CDR3. The CDR3 spells CASSLDRGSGELFF. The CDR3 DNA reads as TGTGCCAGCAGCTTAGACAGGGGATCCGGGGAGCTGTTTTTT. The chain uses TRBV11-3 and TRBJ2-2, with D possibly matching TRBD1 (6 bases). The CDR3 length is 14 residues. Germline CDR1 and CDR2: SGHNT and YENEEA. V dropped 0 bases and J dropped 6 bases, with 8 bases sitting between them.

J is TRBJ2-7 and V is TRBV21-1; no DNA check was done on the table's D call, TRBD1. TRBV21-1 is a documented pseudogene. The CDR3 extends over 15 amino acids. The CDR3 region has the DNA TGTGCCAGCAACAGACGGACAGGAAGGGACTACGAGCAGTACTTC. Amino acid sequence: CASNRRTGRDYEQYF.

The rearrangement joins TRBV2 to TRBJ1-2; no definite D call. Germline assignment: CDR1 SNHLY and CDR2 FYNNEI. There are 13 residues in the CDR3. The V gene lost 6 bases and the J gene lost 3 bases, with 11 bases spanning the gap. The CDR3 coding sequence is TGTGCCAGCAGCCCGCAGAGGGACTATGGCTACACCTTC. It encodes CASSPQRDYGYTF. Using reference TRBV2 and TRBJ1-2 for the parts outside the CDR3, the full variable domain is EPEVTQTPSHQVTQMGQEVILRCVPISNHLYFYWYRQILGQKVEFLVSFYNNEISEKSEIFDDQFSVERPDGSNFTLKIRSTKLEDSAMYFCASSPQRDYGYTFGSGTRLTVV.

This clone was detected only a few times. This specimen includes other DNA sequences encoding the same CDR3. V is TRBV6-1 and J is TRBJ1-5; D is possibly TRBD1 (5 bases). V lost 4 bases and J lost 0, with 13 bases in between. The germline V gene encodes CDR1 MNHNS and CDR2 SASEGT. The CDR3 sequence is 16 residues long. The CDR3 loop reads CASSAPGGYSNQPQHF. The CDR3 DNA sequence: TGTGCCAGCAGTGCCCCGGGGGGATATAGCAATCAGCCCCAGCATTTT.

The genes are TRBV5-4 and TRBJ2-6, with 7 bases fitting TRBD1. Germline V gene sequence: CDR1 SGHNT, CDR2 YYREEE (reference sequence). The CDR3 spans 15 residues. V gave up 4 bases and J gave up 4 bases; unmatched junction bases: 5. CDR3 loop: CASSQTGTGANVLTF. CDR3 nucleotide sequence: TGTGCCAGCAGCCAGACAGGGACAGGGGCCAACGTCCTGACTTTC. The whole variable domain, filled in from reference TRBV5-4 and TRBJ2-6, reads ETGVTQSPTHLIKTRGQQVTLRCSSQSGHNTVSWYQQALGQGPQFIFQYYREEENGRGNFPPRFSGLQFPNYSSELNVNALELDDSALYLCASSQTGTGANVLTFGAGSRLTVL.

The chain recombines TRBV25-1 with TRBJ2-2; 7 bases map to TRBD2. Germline CDR1 MGHDK, CDR2 SYGVNS. This CDR3 comprises 15 residues. Trimming cost V 4 bases and J 4 bases; bases outside gene matches: 6. CDR3 sequence reads: CASSAGGGGTGELFF. CDR3 DNA sequence: TGTGCCAGCAGTGCCGGCGGGGGAGGCACCGGGGAGCTGTTTTTT.

This chain links TRBV12-5 with TRBJ2-7; tentative D call: TRBD1 (5 bases). Trimming removed 1 base at V and 3 bases at J, with 7 bases between. This CDR3 spans 13 amino acids. The germline V gene encodes CDR1 LGHNT and CDR2 FRNRAP. Here the CDR3 DNA reads TGTGCTAGTGGTTTGGATCAGGGCTACGAGCAGTACTTC. As protein: CASGLDQGYEQYF.

The rearrangement links TRBV11-2 to TRBJ2-2; weak D call: TRBD1 (6 bases). Deletions cut 5 bases from V and 3 bases from J, with 13 bases between. The germline V gene has CDR1 SGHAT and CDR2 FQNNGV. The CDR3 totals 15 residues. The CDR3 DNA reads TGTGCCAGCAGCCATTGGACAGTTGACACCGGGGAGCTGTTTTTT. Encoded protein: CASSHWTVDTGELFF.

This chain uses TRBV5-4 with TRBJ2-5; possible D gene TRBD2, 6 bases. The germline V gene has CDR1 SGHNT and CDR2 YYREEE (reference sequence). Trimming removed 4 bases from V and 5 bases from J, with 18 bases in between. There are 15 residues in the CDR3. CDR3 DNA sequence: TGTGCCAGCAGCCTGAGCGGGTTCGAGTACGAGACCCAGTACTTC. It codes for CASSLSGFEYETQYF.

CDR3 DNA sequence: TGCGCCAGCAGCTTGGATGGGGGGGTCACCGGGGAGCTGTTTTTT. Translating it yields CASSLDGGVTGELFF. The chain has TRBV5-1 and TRBJ2-2; TRBD2 agrees at 7 bases. The ends lost 0 bases at V and 4 bases at J; junction bases unmatched: 3. CDR1 is SGHRS, CDR2 YFSETQ, per germline. The CDR3 has 15 residues. Full variable domain (remainder filled in from reference TRBV5-1 and TRBJ2-2): KAGVTQTPRYLIKTRGQQVTLSCSPISGHRSVSWYQQTPGQGLQFLFEYFSETQRNKGNFPGRFSGRQFSNSRSEMNVSTLELGDSALYLCASSLDGGVTGELFFGEGSRLTVL.

The chain joins TRBV9 to TRBJ2-7; D is unclear. V lost 3 bases to trimming and J lost 7 bases, with 11 bases between them. The CDR3 length is 12 residues. CDR1 is SGDLS and CDR2 is YYNGEE in the germline V gene. CDR3 in amino acids: CASSGSASEQYF. Here the CDR3 DNA reads TGTGCCAGCAGCGGCAGCGCGTCAGAGCAGTACTTC.

The chain has TRBV4-1 and TRBJ1-1, with a tentative D call TRBD1 (5 bases). Germline CDR1 reads MGHRA; CDR2 reads YSYEKL. The CDR3 consists of 15 residues. V dropped 0 bases and J dropped 1 base, with 9 bases sitting between them. In DNA form, the CDR3 reads TGCGCCAGCAGCCAAGACAGGGTTACGAACACTGAAGCTTTCTTT. Encoded protein: CASSQDRVTNTEAFF.

The rearrangement joins TRBV27 to TRBJ1-5; D is perhaps TRBD1 (5 bases). The germline V gene encodes CDR1 MNHEY and CDR2 SMNVEV (reference sequence). Trimming stripped 4 bases from V and 0 bases from J, with 13 bases between. CDR3 length: 16 amino acids. The CDR3, as DNA: TGTGCCAGCAGTTCATTGACAGCTTATAGCAATCAGCCCCAGCATTTT. Residues: CASSSLTAYSNQPQHF.

The chain has TRBV6-5 and TRBJ1-4, with TRBD1 matching over 11 bases. The length of the CDR3 is 15 residues. Germline CDR1 reads MNHEY; CDR2 reads SVGAGI. V lost 4 bases and J lost 8; bases outside the gene matches: 6. The CDR3 here is CASSWGQGVWEKLFF. CDR3 coding DNA: TGTGCCAGCAGTTGGGGACAGGGGGTATGGGAAAAACTGTTTTTT.

The V gene is TRBV6-6, the J gene TRBJ1-2; 9 nucleotides agree with TRBD1. This CDR3 contains 14 residues. In germline, CDR1 is MNHNY, CDR2 SVGAGI (reference sequence). The V gene end was trimmed by 2 bases and the J gene end by 3 bases; junction bases not matched to a gene: 1. In DNA form, the CDR3 reads TGTGCCAGCAGTTACGGACAGGGGTACTATGGCTACACCTTC. It is translated as CASSYGQGYYGYTF.

Remarks on this clone: In the same sample, other DNA sequences code for this CDR3. The genes are TRBV7-9 and TRBJ2-7; 9 nucleotides align to TRBD1. The CDR3 has 14 residues. CDR1 SEHNR and CDR2 FQNEAQ come from the germline V gene (reference sequence). The V gene end was trimmed by 1 base and the J gene end by 3 bases; junction bases not matched to a gene: 1. The CDR3 sequence is CASSLVGQGYEQYF. The CDR3 bases are TGTGCCAGCAGCTTAGTGGGACAGGGCTACGAGCAGTACTTC.

The chain employs TRBV9 and TRBJ1-5, with 10 bases fitting TRBD1. J lost 5 bases, V lost 2 bases, and 4 bases had no gene match. Germline V gene data show CDR1 as SGDLS and CDR2 as YYNGEE. The CDR3 has 15 amino acids. The CDR3 nucleotides read TGTGCCAGCAGCGTCACCGGGACAGGGGATCAGCCCCAGCATTTT. Translation: CASSVTGTGDQPQHF.

The chain has TRBV29-1 and TRBJ2-5; TRBD2 aligns across 7 bases. CDR1 SQVTM and CDR2 ANQGSEA come from the germline V gene. The CDR3 covers 13 residues. J was trimmed by 6 bases and V by 3 bases; bases with no gene match: 7. DNA for the CDR3: TGCAGCGTTGAGTCCAGGGAGGGACAGACCCAGTACTTC. This codes for CSVESREGQTQYF.

The genes are TRBV11-3 and TRBJ2-1, with a weak D call TRBD2 (6 bases). The ends were cut back, 1 base at V and 10 bases at J, with 23 bases in the middle. CDR1 is SGHNT and CDR2 is YENEEA in the germline V gene. There are 17 residues in the CDR3. CDR3: CASSLGLRTGGEDEQFF. CDR3 DNA: TGTGCCAGCAGCTTAGGATTGAGAACTGGCGGGGAGGACGAGCAGTTCTTC.

The chain links TRBV11-2 to TRBJ1-1; no clear D. Trimming cost V 2 bases and J 0 bases, with 13 bases left between them. Germline V gene sequence: CDR1 SGHAT, CDR2 FQNNGV. This CDR3 is 16 amino acids long. CDR3 loop: CASSLRGAGMNTEAFF. As DNA, the CDR3 is TGTGCCAGCAGCTTAAGAGGAGCGGGCATGAACACTGAAGCTTTCTTT.

This chain connects TRBV29-1 to TRBJ2-1, with TRBD2 identical over 11 bases. This CDR3 spans 14 amino acids. From germline, CDR1 is SQVTM and CDR2 ANQGSEA. Trimming cost V 5 bases and J 7 bases; bases outside gene matches: 7. The CDR3 loop reads CSVPTSGGWNEQFF. CDR3 bases: TGCAGCGTTCCTACTAGCGGGGGTTGGAATGAGCAGTTCTTC.

This chain connects TRBV2 to TRBJ2-1; 13 bases align to TRBD2. Per germline, CDR1 SNHLY and CDR2 FYNNEI. V gave up 5 bases and J gave up 6 bases; unmatched junction bases: 4. This CDR3 has 15 amino acids. The CDR3 protein is CASSPRTSGSNEQFF. The CDR3 region has the DNA TGTGCCAGCAGTCCTCGGACTAGCGGGAGCAATGAGCAGTTCTTC.